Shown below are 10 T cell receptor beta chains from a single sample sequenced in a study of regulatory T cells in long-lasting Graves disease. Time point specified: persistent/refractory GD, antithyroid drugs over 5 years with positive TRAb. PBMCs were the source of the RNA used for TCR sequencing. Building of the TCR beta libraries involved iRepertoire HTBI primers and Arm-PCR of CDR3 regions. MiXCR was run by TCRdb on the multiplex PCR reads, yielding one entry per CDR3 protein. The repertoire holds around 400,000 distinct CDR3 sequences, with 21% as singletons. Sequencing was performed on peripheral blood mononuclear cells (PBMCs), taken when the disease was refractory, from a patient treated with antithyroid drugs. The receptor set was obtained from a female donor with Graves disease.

The CDR3 sequence: CASSQGEYSYNEQFF. The CDR3 DNA sequence: TGCGCCAGCAGCCAAGGAGAGTACTCCTACAATGAGCAGTTCTTC. The chain links TRBV4-1 to TRBJ2-1; the D is unclear. The germline V gene encodes CDR1 MGHRA and CDR2 YSYEKL. The CDR3 is 15 residues long. With 1 base removed from V and 0 bases from J, the gap between germline ends came to 7 bases.

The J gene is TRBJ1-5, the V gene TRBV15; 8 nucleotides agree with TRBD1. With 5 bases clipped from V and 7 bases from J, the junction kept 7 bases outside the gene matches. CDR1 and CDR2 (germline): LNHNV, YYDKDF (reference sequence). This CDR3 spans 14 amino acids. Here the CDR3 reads CATSAGGARQPQHF. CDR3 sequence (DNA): TGTGCCACCAGCGCAGGGGGCGCGAGGCAGCCCCAGCATTTT. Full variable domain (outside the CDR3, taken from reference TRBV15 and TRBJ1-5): DAMVIQNPRYQVTQFGKPVTLSCSQTLNHNVMYWYQQKSSQAPKLLFHYYDKDFNNEADTPDNFQSRRPNTSFCFLDIRSPGLGDTAMYLCATSAGGARQPQHFGDGTRLSIL.

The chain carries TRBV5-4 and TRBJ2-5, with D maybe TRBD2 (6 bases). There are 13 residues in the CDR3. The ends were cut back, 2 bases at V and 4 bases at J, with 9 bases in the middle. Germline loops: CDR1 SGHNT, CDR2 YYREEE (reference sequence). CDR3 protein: CASSFRDSETQYF. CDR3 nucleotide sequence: TGTGCCAGCAGCTTTAGGGACTCAGAGACCCAGTACTTC.

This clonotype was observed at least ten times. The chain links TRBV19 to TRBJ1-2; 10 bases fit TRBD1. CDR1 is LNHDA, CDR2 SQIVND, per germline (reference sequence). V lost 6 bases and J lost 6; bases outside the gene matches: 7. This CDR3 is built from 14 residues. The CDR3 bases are TGTGCCAGTAGCATGACAGGGGGCGAGGATGGCTACACCTTC. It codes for CASSMTGGEDGYTF.

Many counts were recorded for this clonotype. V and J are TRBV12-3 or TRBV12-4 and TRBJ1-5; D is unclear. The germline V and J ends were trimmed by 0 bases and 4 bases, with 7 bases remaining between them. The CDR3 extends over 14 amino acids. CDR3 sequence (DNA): TGTGCCAGCAGTTTAGCAGCGGGGAATCAGCCCCAGCATTTT. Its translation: CASSLAAGNQPQHF.

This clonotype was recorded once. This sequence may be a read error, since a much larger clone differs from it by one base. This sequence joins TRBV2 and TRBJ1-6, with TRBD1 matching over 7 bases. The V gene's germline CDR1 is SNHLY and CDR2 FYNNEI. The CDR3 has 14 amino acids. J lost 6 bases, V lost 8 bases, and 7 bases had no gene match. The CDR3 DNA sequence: TGTGCCAGCTACGGGGACAGTTCTAATTCACCCCTCCACTTT. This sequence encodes CASYGDSSNSPLHF.

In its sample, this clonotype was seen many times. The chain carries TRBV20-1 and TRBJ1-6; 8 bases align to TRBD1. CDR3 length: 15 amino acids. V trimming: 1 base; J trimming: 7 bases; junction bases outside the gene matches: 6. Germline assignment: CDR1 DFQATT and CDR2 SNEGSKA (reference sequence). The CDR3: CSARAADRANSPLHF. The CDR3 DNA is TGCAGTGCTAGAGCCGCGGACAGGGCGAATTCACCCCTCCACTTT.

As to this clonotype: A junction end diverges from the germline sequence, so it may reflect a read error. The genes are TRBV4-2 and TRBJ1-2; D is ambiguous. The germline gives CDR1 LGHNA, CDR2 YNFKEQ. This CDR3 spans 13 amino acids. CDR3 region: CASSQDVIYGYTF. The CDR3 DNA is TGTGCCAGCAGCCAAGATGTAATCTATGGCTACACCTTT.

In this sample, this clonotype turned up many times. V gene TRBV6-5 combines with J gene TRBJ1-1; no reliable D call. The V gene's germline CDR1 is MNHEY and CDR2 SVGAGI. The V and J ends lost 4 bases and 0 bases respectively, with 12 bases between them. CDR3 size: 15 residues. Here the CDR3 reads CASSSRENVNTEAFF. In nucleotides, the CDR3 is TGTGCCAGCAGTTCTAGGGAAAACGTGAACACTGAAGCTTTCTTT.

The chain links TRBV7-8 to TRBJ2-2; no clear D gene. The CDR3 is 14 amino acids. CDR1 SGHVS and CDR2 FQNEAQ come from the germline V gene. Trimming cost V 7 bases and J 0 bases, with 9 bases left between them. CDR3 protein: CASNPYTNTGELFF. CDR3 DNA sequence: TGTGCCAGCAACCCTTACACGAACACCGGGGAGCTGTTTTTT.